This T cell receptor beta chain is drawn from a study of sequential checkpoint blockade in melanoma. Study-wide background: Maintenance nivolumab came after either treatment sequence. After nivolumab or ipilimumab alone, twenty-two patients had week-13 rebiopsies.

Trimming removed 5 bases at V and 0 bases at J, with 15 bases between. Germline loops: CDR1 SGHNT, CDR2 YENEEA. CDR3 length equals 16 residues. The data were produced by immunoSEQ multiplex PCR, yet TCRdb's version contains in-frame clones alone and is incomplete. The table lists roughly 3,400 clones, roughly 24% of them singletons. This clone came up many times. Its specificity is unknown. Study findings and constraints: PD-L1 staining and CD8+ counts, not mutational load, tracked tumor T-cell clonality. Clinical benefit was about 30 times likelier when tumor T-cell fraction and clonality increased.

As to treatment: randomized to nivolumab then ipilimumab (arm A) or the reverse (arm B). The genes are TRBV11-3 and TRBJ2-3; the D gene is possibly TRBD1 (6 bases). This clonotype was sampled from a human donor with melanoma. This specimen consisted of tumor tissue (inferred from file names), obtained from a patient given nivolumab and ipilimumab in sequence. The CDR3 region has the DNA TGTGCCAGCAGCCCACGGACAGCAGTTAGCACAGATACGCAGTATTTT. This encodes CASSPRTAVSTDTQYF.